Following are 3 T cell receptor beta chains from one sample sequenced in a study of PD-L1 blockade in urothelial cancer. Repertoires were generated with immunoSEQ multiplex PCR, while TCRdb's copy carries only in-frame clones and drops some. Of 57,000 or so clones in the sample, approximately 80% were seen once. The sequenced sample was PBMCs, obtained around atezolizumab (anti-PD-L1) treatment. Receptor source: a man aged 65-85 years with urothelial cancer.

The V and J genes are TRBV6-6 and TRBJ1-5, with a tentative D call TRBD1 (6 bases). This CDR3 spans 14 amino acids. Germline assignment: CDR1 MNHNY and CDR2 SVGAGI (reference sequence). V was shortened by 7 bases and J by 2 bases, with 12 bases between the two germline ends. Here the CDR3 reads CASTKQGGNQPQHF. Here the CDR3 DNA reads TGTGCCAGCACCAAACAGGGAGGCAATCAGCCCCAGCATTTT.

A few counts support this clone. The sample contains more than one DNA sequence encoding this CDR3. V is TRBV5-1 and J is TRBJ2-3, with D unresolved. With 0 bases removed from V and 4 bases from J, the gap between germline ends came to 3 bases. The germline gives CDR1 SGHRS, CDR2 YFSETQ. The CDR3 is made up of 12 amino acids. The CDR3 here is CASSLAADTQYF. The CDR3, as DNA: TGCGCCAGCAGCTTGGCCGCAGATACGCAGTATTTT.

This chain uses TRBV5-1 with TRBJ2-5; TRBD1 might be the D (5 bases). The CDR3 extends over 13 amino acids. The germline V gene encodes CDR1 SGHRS and CDR2 YFSETQ. The germline V and J ends were trimmed by 5 bases and 3 bases, with 11 bases remaining between them. CDR3 residues: CASSAVGEETQYF. The DNA of the CDR3 is TGCGCCAGCAGTGCGGTAGGGGAAGAGACCCAGTACTTC.